This passage covers 9 T cell receptor beta chains from one sample sequenced in a study of cytomegalovirus exposure and HLA in healthy donors (dated by TCRdb to 2016 to 2017). The library was made by the immunoSEQ multiplex PCR assay. In its TCRdb copy, this immuneACCESS table keeps in-frame sequences only and misses some clones. Where compared with another copy, unresolved V genes explain less than half of these, and the others have no known cause. The sample profile shows 140,000 to 150,000 clones; roughly 87% of them were found once. The ten largest account for 4.5% of the sample. Sequencing was performed on PBMCs. All receptors derive from a young man in good health and CMV-seropositive.

This chain joins TRBV5-1 and TRBJ1-3, with D unclear. Germline loops: CDR1 SGHRS, CDR2 YFSETQ. V was clipped by 4 bases and J by 2 bases, with 13 bases between them. This CDR3 spans 15 amino acids. CDR3 in amino acids: CASSPTETTGNTIYF. The CDR3 DNA is TGCGCCAGCAGCCCAACAGAGACTACTGGAAACACCATATATTTT.

The count of this clone is one. The chain couples TRBV2 to TRBJ1-6, with D possibly being TRBD1 (5 bases). This CDR3 has 15 residues. The V end was cut by 7 bases, the J end by 7 bases, with 17 bases between. Per the germline V gene, CDR1 is SNHLY and CDR2 is FYNNEI. Here the CDR3 DNA reads TGTGCCAGCAAAGGTGGAGGGGCTTTCAATTCACCCCTCCACTTT. This gives the protein CASKGGGAFNSPLHF.

This chain links TRBV7-6 with TRBJ2-4; possible D gene TRBD2, 6 bases. Trimming pared 1 base from V and 0 bases from J, leaving 7 bases between. The CDR3 spans 15 residues. In germline, CDR1 is SGHVS, CDR2 FNYEAQ. CDR3 protein: CASSLEEGAKNIQYF. As DNA, the CDR3 is TGTGCCAGCAGCTTAGAGGAGGGAGCCAAAAACATTCAGTACTTC.

V is TRBV4-1 and J is TRBJ2-1; D might be TRBD2 (6 bases). There are 14 residues in the CDR3. Trimming pared 3 bases from V and 4 bases from J, leaving 10 bases between. Germline CDR1 is MGHRA and CDR2 is YSYEKL. CDR3 protein: CASSHPGLYNEQFF. The CDR3 DNA reads as TGCGCCAGCAGCCACCCGGGACTTTACAATGAGCAGTTCTTC.

V gene TRBV7-8 combines with J gene TRBJ2-2; 9 positions agree with TRBD1. CDR1 and CDR2 (germline): SGHVS, FQNEAQ. Unmatched junction bases numbered 4, after V lost 0 bases and J lost 5 bases. The CDR3 spans 16 residues. The CDR3 reads CASSLAGTGTTGELFF. The CDR3, as DNA: TGTGCCAGCAGCTTAGCCGGGACAGGGACTACCGGGGAGCTGTTTTTT. The variable domain in full, completed from reference TRBV7-8 and TRBJ2-2, reads GAGVSQSPRYKVAKRGQDVALRCDPISGHVSLFWYQQALGQGPEFLTYFQNEAQLDKSGLPSDRFFAERPEGSVSTLKIQRTQQEDSAVYLCASSLAGTGTTGELFFGEGSRLTVL.

The rearrangement joins TRBV9 to TRBJ1-2; 10 positions match TRBD1. Germline CDR1 SGDLS, CDR2 YYNGEE. V shed 0 bases and J 2 bases; nucleotides not matched to a gene: 7. The CDR3 sequence is 17 residues long. The CDR3 region is CASSVGDRGPLNYGYTF. The CDR3 DNA reads TGTGCCAGCAGCGTAGGAGACAGGGGGCCCCTGAACTATGGCTACACCTTC.

This clone was seen a few times. The chain combines TRBV7-8 with TRBJ1-2, with 8 bases that match TRBD1. Germline CDR1 SGHVS, CDR2 FQNEAQ. After removal of 4 bases from V and 4 bases from J, the junction contained 8 bases not matched to a gene. CDR3 size: 15 residues. The CDR3 loop reads CASSSQGASGYGYTF. The CDR3 DNA follows: TGTGCCAGCAGCTCCCAGGGGGCGTCTGGCTATGGCTACACCTTC. Supplemented by reference TRBV7-8 and TRBJ1-2, the full variable domain reads GAGVSQSPRYKVAKRGQDVALRCDPISGHVSLFWYQQALGQGPEFLTYFQNEAQLDKSGLPSDRFFAERPEGSVSTLKIQRTQQEDSAVYLCASSSQGASGYGYTFGSGTRLTVV.

This rearrangement joins TRBV10-3 to TRBJ1-1; no firm D call. Germline values: CDR1 ENHRY, CDR2 SYGVKD. V was pared by 6 bases and J by 3 bases, with 8 bases between. The CDR3 is made up of 12 amino acids. The CDR3 DNA reads TGTGCCATCAGGGCGGCGGACACTGAAGCTTTCTTT. The encoded protein is CAIRAADTEAFF.

The chain links TRBV10-3 to TRBJ2-3, with 9 bases lining up with TRBD1. The CDR3 loop spans 14 amino acids. CDR1 is ENHRY, CDR2 SYGVKD, per germline. V trimming: 9 bases; J trimming: 2 bases; junction bases outside the gene matches: 6. The CDR3 here is CAIAGTGYTDTQYF. The CDR3, as DNA: TGTGCCATTGCCGGGACAGGGTACACAGATACGCAGTATTTT.